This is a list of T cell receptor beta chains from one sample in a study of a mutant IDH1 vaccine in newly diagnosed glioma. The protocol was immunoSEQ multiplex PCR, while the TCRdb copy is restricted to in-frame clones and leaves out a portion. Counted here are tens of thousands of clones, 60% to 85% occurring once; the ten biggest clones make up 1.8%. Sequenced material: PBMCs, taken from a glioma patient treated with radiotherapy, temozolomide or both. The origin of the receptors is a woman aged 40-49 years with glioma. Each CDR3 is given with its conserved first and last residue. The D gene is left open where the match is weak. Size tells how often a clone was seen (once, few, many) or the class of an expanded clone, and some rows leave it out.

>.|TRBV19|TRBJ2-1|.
CASSIGTGQVGDEQFF
TGTGCCAGTAGTATAGGAACAGGCCAGGTGGGCGATGAGCAGTTCTTC
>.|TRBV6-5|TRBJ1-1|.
CASTRAAVNTEAFF
TGTGCCAGCACCCGAGCCGCGGTGAACACTGAAGCTTTCTTT
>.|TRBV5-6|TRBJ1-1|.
CASNRGPNTEAFF
TGTGCCAGCAATCGTGGCCCGAACACTGAAGCTTTCTTT
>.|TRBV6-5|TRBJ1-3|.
CASSRSRLGNTIYF
TGTGCCAGCAGCCGGTCTAGACTCGGAAACACCATATATTTT
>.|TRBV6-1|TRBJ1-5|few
CASSEMVQVGVPQHF
TGTGCCAGCAGTGAAATGGTGCAGGTGGGGGTGCCCCAGCATTTT
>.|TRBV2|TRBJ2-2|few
CASSLQGAQGGELFF
TGTGCCAGCAGTTTACAGGGCGCCCAGGGCGGGGAGCTGTTTTTT
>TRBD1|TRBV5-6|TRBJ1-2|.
CASSLGQGGGYTF
TGTGCCAGCAGCCTGGGACAGGGAGGCGGCTACACCTTC
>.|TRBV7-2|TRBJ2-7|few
CASSPTLQGYEQYF
TGTGCCAGCAGCCCAACCTTACAGGGCTACGAGCAGTACTTC
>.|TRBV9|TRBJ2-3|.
CASSPILHWGSTDTQYF
TGTGCCAGCAGCCCAATTCTTCACTGGGGGAGCACAGATACGCAGTATTTT
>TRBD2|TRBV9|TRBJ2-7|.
CASSPGVSGVYEQYF
TGTGCCAGCAGCCCTGGCGTTAGCGGGGTTTACGAGCAGTACTTC
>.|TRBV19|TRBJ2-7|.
CASSTNRAHEQYF
TGTGCCAGTAGTACGAACAGGGCCCACGAGCAGTACTTC
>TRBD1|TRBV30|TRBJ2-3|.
CAWSPARQGITDTQYF
TGTGCCTGGAGTCCCGCGAGACAGGGGATAACAGATACGCAGTATTTT
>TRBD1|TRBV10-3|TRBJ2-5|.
CAISSQGARETQYF
TGTGCCATCAGTTCACAGGGGGCGAGGGAGACCCAGTACTTC
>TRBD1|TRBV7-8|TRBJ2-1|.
CASSTLIPDRGAYNEQFF
TGTGCCAGCAGCACACTCATCCCGGACAGGGGGGCCTACAATGAGCAGTTCTTC
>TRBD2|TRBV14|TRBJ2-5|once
CASSLWGLAEETQYF
TGTGCCAGCAGCCTCTGGGGACTAGCGGAAGAGACCCAGTACTTC
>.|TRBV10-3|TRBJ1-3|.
CAISESGVIGGNTIYF
TGTGCCATCAGTGAGTCAGGCGTAATCGGAGGAAACACCATATATTTT
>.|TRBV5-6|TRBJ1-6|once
CASSLAPGVQSPLHF
TGTGCCAGCAGCTTGGCGCCGGGGGTTCAATCACCCCTCCACTTT
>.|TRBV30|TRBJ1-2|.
CASSSPGPGIPGGYTF
TGTGCCTCCTCATCCCCCGGACCCGGCATACCGGGGGGCTACACCTTC
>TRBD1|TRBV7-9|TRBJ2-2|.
CASSLIGTGKGGELFF
TGTGCCAGCAGCTTAATCGGGACAGGGAAGGGCGGGGAGCTGTTTTTT
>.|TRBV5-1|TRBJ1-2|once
CASSLTPGDYGYTF
TGCGCCAGCAGCCTGACGCCGGGTGACTATGGCTACACCTTC
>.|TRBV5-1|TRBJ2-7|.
CASSMQGGLSPYEQYF
TGCGCCAGCAGCATGCAGGGTGGACTTAGCCCCTACGAGCAGTACTTC
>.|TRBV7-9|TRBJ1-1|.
CASSLEGAPSEAFF
TGTGCCAGCAGCCTTGAAGGGGCCCCCTCTGAAGCTTTCTTT
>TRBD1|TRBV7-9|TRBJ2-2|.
CASSLVQGDTGELFF
TGTGCCAGCAGCTTAGTGCAGGGGGACACCGGGGAGCTGTTTTTT
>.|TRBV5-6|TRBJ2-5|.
CASSLWGDRQETQYF
TGTGCCAGCAGCTTGTGGGGGGACAGACAAGAGACCCAGTACTTC
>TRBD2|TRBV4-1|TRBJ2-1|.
CASSQEWTSGGNNEQFF
TGCGCCAGCAGCCAAGAGTGGACTAGCGGGGGTAACAATGAGCAGTTCTTC
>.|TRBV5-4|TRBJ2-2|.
CASRLNTGELFF
TGTGCCAGCAGACTAAACACCGGGGAGCTGTTTTTT
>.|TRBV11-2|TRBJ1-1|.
CASSSWQGVNTEAFF
TGTGCCAGCAGCTCCTGGCAGGGAGTGAACACTGAAGCTTTCTTT
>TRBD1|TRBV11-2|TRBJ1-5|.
CASSLEQGAGQPQHF
TGTGCCAGCAGCTTAGAACAGGGGGCAGGTCAGCCCCAGCATTTT
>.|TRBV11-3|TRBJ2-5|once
CASSLAPQETQYF
TGTGCCAGCAGCTTAGCCCCCCAAGAGACCCAGTACTTC
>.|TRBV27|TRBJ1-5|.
CASSLGGAGGQPQHF
TGTGCCAGCAGTTTAGGGGGGGCCGGGGGTCAGCCCCAGCATTTT
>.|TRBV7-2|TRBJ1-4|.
CASSLGPPGTNEKLFF
TGTGCCAGCAGCTTAGGCCCCCCGGGAACTAATGAAAAACTGTTTTTT
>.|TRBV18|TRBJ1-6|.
CASSPPSGLGNSPLHF
TGTGCCAGCTCACCACCCTCAGGGTTAGGGAATTCACCCCTCCACTTT
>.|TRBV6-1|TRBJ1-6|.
CASSLVRHRDSPLHF
TGTGCCAGCAGCCTTGTAAGGCATCGTGATTCACCCCTCCACTTT
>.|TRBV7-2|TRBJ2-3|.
CASSVNTDTQYF
TGTGCCAGCAGCGTTAACACAGATACGCAGTATTTT
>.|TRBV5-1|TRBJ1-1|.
CASSLGLGGGTEAFF
TGCGCCAGCAGCTTGGGGCTCGGGGGAGGCACTGAAGCTTTCTTT
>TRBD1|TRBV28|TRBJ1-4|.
CASSGGTGRKLFF
TGTGCCAGCAGCGGCGGGACAGGGCGAAAACTGTTTTTT
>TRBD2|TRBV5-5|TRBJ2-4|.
CASSLLAGGGNIQYF
TGTGCCAGCAGCTTACTAGCGGGGGGGGGAAACATTCAGTACTTC